This T cell receptor (beta chain) was sequenced in a study of read filtering for tumor transcriptome and immune sequencing. This library used roughly 0.4 ug RNA and molecular barcoded adaptors spanning alpha/delta and beta/gamma chains. TCRdb passed the reads through MiXCR, listing each CDR3 protein once. This sample has under 80,000 distinct CDR3 sequences, with approximately 19% found just once. This clonotype was counted only a few times. The CDR3 totals 16 residues. Per germline, CDR1 DFQATT and CDR2 SNEGSKA (reference sequence). This TCR was recovered from a donor at least 40 years old with multiple myeloma. Sequences were obtained from a population of CD138-negative cells sorted from bone marrow. The genes are TRBV20-1 and TRBJ2-1, with 7 bases lining up with TRBD2. CDR3 sequence: CSSPPAGGSSYNEQFF. Written as DNA, the CDR3 is TGCAGCTCCCCCCCTGCGGGCGGGAGCTCCTACAATGAGCAGTTCTTC.